This T cell receptor beta chain was identified in a study of Ad26.COV2.S vaccination and SARS-CoV-2 variants. The overall study: Doses of Ad26.COV2.S were injected into muscle once or twice, 56 days apart.

Method: immunoSEQ multiplex PCR; TCRdb's copy keeps in-frame clones and lacks some. The sample lists roughly 380,000 clones; approximately 81% were seen once. Per germline, CDR1 SGDLS and CDR2 YYNGEE. The V and J ends lost 3 bases and 1 base, in that order; junction bases with no gene match: 11. The CDR3 contains 17 residues. Study-wide findings and caveats: Participants in the vaccine arm had higher spike-specific TCR breadth; placebo recipients had lower. Vaccinees reportedly had broad spike-specific CD8+ and CD4+ T cell responses.

In the case of this clone: The target antigen is unknown.

Stated treatment: around 19 received Ad26.COV2.S at low or high dose, single or two shots; roughly five received placebo; per-sample allocation not given. Each sample was drawn 63 days after the first injection (of vaccine or placebo). It was an adult aged 18-55 years in Boston who was the donor. The sequence was obtained from a person between 18 and 60 years old who received the Ad26.COV2.S COVID-19 vaccine or a placebo. The sequences come from peripheral blood, collected in a trial of Ad26.COV2.S vaccine versus placebo. This chain uses TRBV9 with TRBJ2-3; 7 positions agree with TRBD1. The CDR3 DNA follows: TGTGCCAGCAGCGCCGCTAGGGCAGGACAGGGCACAGATACGCAGTATTTT. This translates into CASSAARAGQGTDTQYF.